What follows are 14 T cell receptor beta chains derived from one specimen sequenced in a study of CD8+ T cells in alopecia areata. Regarding treatment: oral pan-JAK inhibitor, 5-10 mg twice daily. cDNA reverse transcribed from extracted RNA served as the sequencing template. Here immunoSEQ multiplex PCR was the method, and the copy in TCRdb shows in-frame clones only, minus some. Among about 190,000 clones, 60% were seen once, and the ten largest hold 0.65% to 0.7%. The input for sequencing was CD4+ T cells sorted from blood, taken at week 4, from a patient treated with tofacitinib. The source is a human donor with alopecia areata.

CDR3 loop: CSVRPGTASYEQYF. The CDR3 nucleotides read TGCAGCGTGAGACCCGGGACAGCTTCCTACGAGCAGTACTTC. The rearrangement links TRBV29-1 to TRBJ2-7; 7 nucleotides align to TRBD1. Germline V gene data show CDR1 as SQVTM and CDR2 as ANQGSEA. CDR3 size: 14 residues. The trim removed 6 bases at V and 1 base at J, leaving 9 bases unmatched.

This clone was counted only a few times. The chain recombines TRBV29-1 with TRBJ1-4; D remains ambiguous. V lost 6 bases and J lost 7, with 15 bases in between. The germline V gene encodes CDR1 SQVTM and CDR2 ANQGSEA. This CDR3 comprises 13 residues. In DNA, the CDR3 is TGCAGCGTCAGTCCAACTTTAGGTGAAAAACTGTTTTTT. Its translation: CSVSPTLGEKLFF.

This clone appeared a few times. The chain couples TRBV29-1 to TRBJ1-1, with D tentatively TRBD1 (5 bases). This CDR3 has 14 residues. V was pared by 2 bases and J by 4 bases, with 14 bases between. Germline lookup yields CDR1 SQVTM and CDR2 ANQGSEA. Here the CDR3 DNA reads TGCAGCGTTGAATCTCGGCTCAGGGCCACTGAAGCTTTCTTT. As protein: CSVESRLRATEAFF.

The chain joins TRBV29-1 to TRBJ1-1, with unresolved D. Deletions cut 3 bases from V and 4 bases from J, with 9 bases between. The CDR3 is 12 residues long. Germline assignment: CDR1 SQVTM and CDR2 ANQGSEA. CDR3 nucleotides: TGCAGCGTTGAGGGTTGGGGCACTGAAGCTTTCTTT. Encoded protein: CSVEGWGTEAFF.

This clone was counted a few times. This chain uses TRBV5-4 with TRBJ1-2; D is uncertain. The CDR3 extends over 15 amino acids. V gave up 4 bases and J gave up 0 bases, with 13 bases separating them. The germline gives CDR1 SGHNT, CDR2 YYREEE (reference sequence). The CDR3 region is CASSQKSGPNYGYTF. The CDR3 nucleotides read TGTGCCAGCAGCCAAAAAAGCGGGCCTAACTATGGCTACACCTTC.

V is TRBV5-1 and J is TRBJ2-5; D is unresolved. The CDR3 has 14 residues. The V end was cut by 2 bases, the J end by 4 bases, with 12 bases between. Looked up from germline, CDR1 is SGHRS and CDR2 is YFSETQ. This CDR3 reads CASSFSFVGETQYF. CDR3 sequence (DNA): TGCGCCAGCAGCTTCAGTTTCGTGGGAGAGACCCAGTACTTC.

V usage is TRBV5-1 and J usage is TRBJ1-1; no reliable D call. The CDR3 totals 14 residues. V lost 2 bases to trimming and J lost 1 base, with 9 bases between them. Germline V CDR1 and CDR2: SGHRS, YFSETQ. CDR3 DNA: TGCGCCAGCAGCTTTCCTGGACGGAACACTGAAGCTTTCTTT. This translates into CASSFPGRNTEAFF.

This clone was observed at least ten times. V gene TRBV19 combines with J gene TRBJ2-7, with TRBD1 matching over 7 bases. With V trimmed by 3 bases and J by 3 bases, 8 bases remained unmatched. The CDR3 has 15 residues. Germline V lookup: CDR1 LNHDA, CDR2 SQIVND (reference sequence). CDR3 coding DNA: TGTGCCAGTAGTATTGGTACAGGGGTGTTCTACGAGCAGTACTTC. Its protein is CASSIGTGVFYEQYF. Complete variable domain (other parts from reference TRBV19 and TRBJ2-7): DGGITQSPKYLFRKEGQNVTLSCEQNLNHDAMYWYRQDPGQGLRLIYYSQIVNDFQKGDIAEGYSVSREKKESFPLTVTSAQKNPTAFYLCASSIGTGVFYEQYFGPGTRLTVT.

The genes are TRBV7-9 and TRBJ2-5; D unclear. Trimming took 6 bases from V and 10 from J, leaving 12 bases between them. This CDR3 is built from 11 residues. Germline loops: CDR1 SEHNR, CDR2 FQNEAQ (reference sequence). This chain's CDR3 is CASSNDILQYF. The CDR3 DNA follows: TGTGCCAGCAGTAACGACATCCTCCAGTACTTC.

The chain recombines TRBV29-1 with TRBJ2-4; D is unclear. The V gene's germline CDR1 is SQVTM and CDR2 ANQGSEA. This CDR3 contains 14 residues. V shed 3 bases and J shed 0 bases, with 9 bases lying between them. CDR3 sequence (DNA): TGCAGCGTTGAGCGAAAGCTAGCCAAAAACATTCAGTACTTC. Translating gives CSVERKLAKNIQYF.

V and J are TRBV4-2 and TRBJ1-4, with D tentatively TRBD1 (6 bases). This CDR3 has 15 amino acids. The V and J ends lost 4 bases and 7 bases respectively, with 16 bases between them. CDR1 is LGHNA, CDR2 YNFKEQ, per germline. For the CDR3, the DNA is TGTGCCAGCAGCCGGGGGAACAGGGCTGGTGAAAAACTGTTTTTT. Translating gives CASSRGNRAGEKLFF.

This clone was seen a handful of times. V is TRBV9 and J is TRBJ1-5, with 8 bases aligning to TRBD1. The V and J ends lost 0 bases and 4 bases, in that order; junction bases with no gene match: 6. This CDR3 has 16 amino acids. Germline V gene data show CDR1 as SGDLS and CDR2 as YYNGEE. The CDR3 loop reads CASSVGQGAGNQPQHF. The CDR3, as DNA: TGTGCCAGCAGCGTAGGTCAGGGGGCAGGTAATCAGCCCCAGCATTTT.

This clone was detected only a few times. The rearrangement uses TRBV4-2 and TRBJ2-4, with D hard to call. The CDR3 totals 15 residues. V lost 0 bases and J lost 6, with 12 bases in between. Germline CDR1 and CDR2: LGHNA and YNFKEQ. The CDR3 nucleotides are TGTGCCAGCAGCCAAGATGGTGGCAGACCAAACATTCAGTACTTC. Translated, it gives CASSQDGGRPNIQYF.

The chain uses TRBV27 and TRBJ2-5; D might be TRBD2 (5 bases). The CDR3 is made up of 17 amino acids. The V end lost 3 bases, the J end lost 2 bases, and 19 bases lay between the germline ends. CDR1 is MNHEY, CDR2 SMNVEV, per germline (reference sequence). The CDR3 loop reads CASSFLASPRVQETQYF. CDR3 sequence (DNA): TGTGCCAGCAGTTTCCTGGCGTCCCCGCGGGTTCAAGAGACCCAGTACTTC.